This T cell receptor beta chain was obtained from a study of CD8 T cells in ankylosing spondylitis (TCRdb year 2017). With regard to the full study: T cell receptor beta repertoires were profiled in healthy donors and ankylosing spondylitis patients so that disease-linked TCR variants could be found. The full study cohort comprised some 27 ankylosing spondylitis patients and about a hundred healthy donors. Peripheral blood samples were taken, and synovial fluid was additionally collected from ankylosing spondylitis patients.

General study outcomes and caveats: The disease-linked clones showed a CD8+ phenotype and occurred at relatively low frequencies in peripheral blood. Significant enrichment of the disease-linked clones was reported in matched synovial fluid samples from ankylosing spondylitis patients. Blood from ankylosing spondylitis patients appeared to be characterized by a TCR beta motif composed of roughly eight highly homologous amino acid variants. Some TCR beta motif variants had previously been reported in synovial fluid and blood of reactive arthritis patients, which suggested common disease-initiation mechanisms.

The instrument was an Illumina HiSeq 2500. TCR beta libraries were prepared by quantitative 5'-RACE with molecular barcodes. The source study handled its data this way. A new computational method, built on a probabilistic model of VDJ rearrangement, was used to identify disease-linked TCR variants. TCRdb trimmed public reads at Q25 via fastp, called clones via MiXCR and kept in-frame beta chains. Rows with one shared CDR3 protein collapse into an entry with the most common genes and DNA. In this record, the V and J calls reflect TCRdb's handling and not the investigators' own analysis. The sample profile shows approximately 300,000 distinct CDR3 sequences; less than 25% of them were found once. The ten largest account for 3.5% to 4.5% of the sample. The germline V gene (reference sequence) provides CDR1 GTSNPN and CDR2 SVGIG. Trimming removed 4 bases from V and 5 bases from J, leaving 21 bases between the germline ends. The CDR3 spans 16 residues, from the cysteine through the phenylalanine. Only the CDR3 DNA stays, 48 bases, in frame from base 1.

There are a few counts of this clonotype. It has no known antigen specificity. No base-level quality is on record; no much larger clone is a single base apart. This sequence was found in a female donor with ankylosing spondylitis or in good health (not recorded which). Rearrangement joined TRBV30 to TRBJ2-1; the D gene is perhaps TRBD2, on 6 matching bases. The sequencing input was blood, either unsorted or a sorted T cell fraction (not recorded which). The CDR3 protein: CAWIPKTIRRDNEQFF. The nucleotide sequence is given as TGTGCCTGGATTCCCAAGACCATCCGGAGGGACAATGAGCAGTTCTTC.